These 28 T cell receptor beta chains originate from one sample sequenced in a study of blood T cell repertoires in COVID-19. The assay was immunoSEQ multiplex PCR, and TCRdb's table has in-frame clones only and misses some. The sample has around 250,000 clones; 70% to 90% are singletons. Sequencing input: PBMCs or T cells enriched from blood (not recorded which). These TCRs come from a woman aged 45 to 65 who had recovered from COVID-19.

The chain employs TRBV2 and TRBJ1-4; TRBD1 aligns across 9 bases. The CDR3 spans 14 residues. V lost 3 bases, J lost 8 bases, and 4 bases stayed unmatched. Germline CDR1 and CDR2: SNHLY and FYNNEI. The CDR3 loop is CASSDRDRVEKLFF. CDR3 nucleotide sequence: TGTGCCAGCAGTGACAGGGACAGGGTCGAAAAACTGTTTTTT.

DNA of the CDR3: TGTGCCAGCAGCTTGCTTTCAGGGTCCTACAATGAGCAGTTCTTC. Protein sequence: CASSLLSGSYNEQFF. V is TRBV5-5 and J is TRBJ2-1, with D perhaps TRBD1 (5 bases). Germline loops: CDR1 SGHKS, CDR2 YYEKEE (reference sequence). Trimming cost V 1 base and J 1 base, with 9 bases left between them. This CDR3 is built from 15 residues.

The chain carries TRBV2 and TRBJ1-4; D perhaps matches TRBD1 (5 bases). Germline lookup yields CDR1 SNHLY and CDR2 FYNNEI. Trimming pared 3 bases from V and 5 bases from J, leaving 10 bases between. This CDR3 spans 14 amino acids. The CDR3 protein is CASSDRATNEKLFF. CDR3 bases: TGTGCCAGCAGTGACAGGGCGACGAATGAAAAACTGTTTTTT.

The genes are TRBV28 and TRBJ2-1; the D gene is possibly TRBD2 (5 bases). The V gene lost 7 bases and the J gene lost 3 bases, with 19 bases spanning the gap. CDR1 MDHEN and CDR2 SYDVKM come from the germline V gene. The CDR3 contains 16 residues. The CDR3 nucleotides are TGTGCCAGCAACCCTTCCCAGCGGATGCTCTACAATGAGCAGTTCTTC. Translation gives CASNPSQRMLYNEQFF.

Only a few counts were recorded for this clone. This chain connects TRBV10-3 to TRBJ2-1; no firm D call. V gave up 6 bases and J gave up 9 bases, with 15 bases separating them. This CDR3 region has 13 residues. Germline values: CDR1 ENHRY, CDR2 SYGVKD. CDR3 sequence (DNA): TGTGCCATCAGAGACACCGGTTTACGTGAGCAGTTCTTC. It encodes CAIRDTGLREQFF.

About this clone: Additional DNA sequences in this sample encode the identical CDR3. The CDR3 protein is CASSLGLGDTDTQYF. The CDR3 region has the DNA TGCGCCAGCAGCTTGGGGCTAGGAGACACAGATACGCAGTATTTT. This chain joins TRBV5-1 and TRBJ2-3; no firm D call. CDR3 length equals 15 residues. Trimming stripped 0 bases from V and 2 bases from J, with 10 bases between. The germline gives CDR1 SGHRS, CDR2 YFSETQ.

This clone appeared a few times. The CDR3 region has the DNA TGTGCCAGCAGCCACGCAAGGGGCGGCTACGAGCAGTACTTC. Translation gives CASSHARGGYEQYF. The J gene is TRBJ2-7, the V gene TRBV6-8, with D perhaps TRBD1 (5 bases). This CDR3 comprises 14 residues. CDR1 and CDR2 from the germline V gene are MNHGY and SAAAGT. V was pared by 6 bases and J by 3 bases, with 15 bases between.

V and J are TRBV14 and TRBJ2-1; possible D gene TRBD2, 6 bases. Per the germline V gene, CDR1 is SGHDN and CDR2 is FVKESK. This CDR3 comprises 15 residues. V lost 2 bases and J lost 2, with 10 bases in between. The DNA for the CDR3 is TGTGCCAGCAGCCAAAGACTAGTTGCCTACAATGAGCAGTTCTTC. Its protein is CASSQRLVAYNEQFF.

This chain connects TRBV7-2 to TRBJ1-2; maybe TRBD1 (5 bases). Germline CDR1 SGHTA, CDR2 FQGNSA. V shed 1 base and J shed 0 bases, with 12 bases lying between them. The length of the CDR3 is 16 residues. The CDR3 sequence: CASSLGTGLANYGYTF. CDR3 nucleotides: TGTGCCAGCAGCTTAGGAACAGGTCTAGCTAACTATGGCTACACCTTC.

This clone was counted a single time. The CDR3 protein is CASSNPQGNYGYTF. The CDR3 region has the DNA TGCGCCAGCAGCAACCCACAGGGGAACTATGGCTACACCTTC. The V gene is TRBV5-1, the J gene TRBJ1-2, with TRBD1 matching over 7 bases. CDR1 and CDR2 from the germline V gene are SGHRS and YFSETQ. With V trimmed by 4 bases and J by 2 bases, 5 bases remained unmatched. The CDR3 sequence is 14 residues long.

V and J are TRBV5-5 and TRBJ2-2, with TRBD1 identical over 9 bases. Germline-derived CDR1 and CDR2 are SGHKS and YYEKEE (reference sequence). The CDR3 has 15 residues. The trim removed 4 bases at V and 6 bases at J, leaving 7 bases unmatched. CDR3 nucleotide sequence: TGTGCCAGCAGCCCATCGGGACAGGGCCCCGGGGAGCTGTTTTTT. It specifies CASSPSGQGPGELFF.

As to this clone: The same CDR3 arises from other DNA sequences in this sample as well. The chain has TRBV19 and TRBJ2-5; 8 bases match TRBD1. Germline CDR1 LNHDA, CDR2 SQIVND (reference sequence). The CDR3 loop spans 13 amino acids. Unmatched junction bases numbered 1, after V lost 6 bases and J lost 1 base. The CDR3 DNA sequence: TGTGCCAGTAGCGGGACAGGCCAAGAGACCCAGTACTTC. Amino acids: CASSGTGQETQYF. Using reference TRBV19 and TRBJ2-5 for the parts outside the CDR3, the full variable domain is DGGITQSPKYLFRKEGQNVTLSCEQNLNHDAMYWYRQDPGQGLRLIYYSQIVNDFQKGDIAEGYSVSREKKESFPLTVTSAQKNPTAFYLCASSGTGQETQYFGPGTRLLVL.

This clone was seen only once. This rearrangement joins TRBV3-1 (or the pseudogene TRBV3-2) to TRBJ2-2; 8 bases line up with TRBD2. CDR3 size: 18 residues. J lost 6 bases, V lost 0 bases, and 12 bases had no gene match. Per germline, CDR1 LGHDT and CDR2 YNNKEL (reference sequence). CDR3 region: CASSQEVLRVAGPGELFF. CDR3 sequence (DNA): TGTGCCAGCAGCCAAGAGGTACTTCGGGTAGCGGGACCCGGGGAGCTGTTTTTT.

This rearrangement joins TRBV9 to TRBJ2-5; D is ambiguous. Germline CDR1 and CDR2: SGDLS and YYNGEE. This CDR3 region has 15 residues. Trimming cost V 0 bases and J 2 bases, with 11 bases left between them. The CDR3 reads CASSVGSIGQETQYF. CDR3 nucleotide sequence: TGTGCCAGCAGCGTAGGCTCAATCGGGCAAGAGACCCAGTACTTC. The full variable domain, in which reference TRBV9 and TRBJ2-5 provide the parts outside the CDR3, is DSGVTQTPKHLITATGQRVTLRCSPRSGDLSVYWYQQSLDQGLQFLIQYYNGEERAKGNILERFSAQQFPDLHSELNLSSLELGDSALYFCASSVGSIGQETQYFGPGTRLLVL.

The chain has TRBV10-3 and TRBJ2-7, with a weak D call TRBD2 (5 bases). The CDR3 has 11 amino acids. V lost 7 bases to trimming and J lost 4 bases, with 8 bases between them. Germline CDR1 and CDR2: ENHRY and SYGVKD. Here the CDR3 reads CAINSGYEQYF. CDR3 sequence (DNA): TGTGCCATCAATTCGGGGTACGAGCAGTACTTC.

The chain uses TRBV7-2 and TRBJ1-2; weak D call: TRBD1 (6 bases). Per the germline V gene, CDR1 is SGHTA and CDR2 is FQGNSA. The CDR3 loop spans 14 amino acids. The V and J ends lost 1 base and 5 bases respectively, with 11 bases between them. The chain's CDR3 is CASSLGGGPYGYTF. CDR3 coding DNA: TGTGCCAGCAGCTTAGGCGGGGGGCCTTATGGCTACACCTTC.

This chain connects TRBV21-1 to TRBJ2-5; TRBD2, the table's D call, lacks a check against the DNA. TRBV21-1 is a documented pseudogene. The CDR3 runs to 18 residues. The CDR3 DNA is TGTGCCAGCAGCAAATTAAGATCTCCGGGATCCACGGGGGAGACCCAGTACTTC. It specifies CASSKLRSPGSTGETQYF.

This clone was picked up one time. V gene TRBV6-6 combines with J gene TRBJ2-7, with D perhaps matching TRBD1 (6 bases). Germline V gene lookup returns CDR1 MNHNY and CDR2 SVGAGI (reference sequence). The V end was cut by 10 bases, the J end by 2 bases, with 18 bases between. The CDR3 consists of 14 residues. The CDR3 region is CATRADTGPYEQYF. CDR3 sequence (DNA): TGTGCCACTCGTGCGGATACAGGGCCCTACGAGCAGTACTTC.

The CDR3 region is CATSRDAGSIGEQYF. The CDR3, as DNA: TGTGCCACCAGCAGAGATGCCGGGAGTATCGGCGAGCAGTACTTC. This chain connects TRBV15 to TRBJ2-7, with D perhaps matching TRBD2 (6 bases). CDR1 is LNHNV, CDR2 YYDKDF, per germline (reference sequence). Trimming pared 0 bases from V and 6 bases from J, leaving 15 bases between. CDR3 length: 15 residues. The full variable domain, in which reference TRBV15 and TRBJ2-7 provide the parts outside the CDR3, is DAMVIQNPRYQVTQFGKPVTLSCSQTLNHNVMYWYQQKSSQAPKLLFHYYDKDFNNEADTPDNFQSRRPNTSFCFLDIRSPGLGDTAMYLCATSRDAGSIGEQYFGPGTRLTVT.

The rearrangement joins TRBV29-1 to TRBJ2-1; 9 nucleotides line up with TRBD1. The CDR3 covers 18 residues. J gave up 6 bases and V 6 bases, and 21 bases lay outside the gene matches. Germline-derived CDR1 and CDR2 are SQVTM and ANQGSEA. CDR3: CSVAGTGYLGEGINEQFF. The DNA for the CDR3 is TGCAGCGTCGCCGGGACAGGGTATCTCGGGGAGGGGATCAATGAGCAGTTCTTC.

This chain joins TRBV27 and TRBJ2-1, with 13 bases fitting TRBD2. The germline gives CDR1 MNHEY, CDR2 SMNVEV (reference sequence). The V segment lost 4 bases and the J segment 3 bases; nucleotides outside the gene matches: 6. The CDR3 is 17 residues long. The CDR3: CASSWGLAGKIYNEQFF. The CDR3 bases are TGTGCCAGCAGTTGGGGACTAGCGGGAAAGATCTACAATGAGCAGTTCTTC.

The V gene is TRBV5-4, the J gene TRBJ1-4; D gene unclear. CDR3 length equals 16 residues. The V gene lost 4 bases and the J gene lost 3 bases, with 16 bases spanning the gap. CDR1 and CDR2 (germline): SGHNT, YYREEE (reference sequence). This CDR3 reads CASSLDGYRANEKLFF. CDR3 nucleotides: TGTGCCAGCAGCCTGGACGGCTACAGAGCTAATGAAAAACTGTTTTTT.

DNA of the CDR3: TGTGCCAGCAGCCCAGGACAGACAAACACCGGGGAGCTGTTTTTT. The encoded protein is CASSPGQTNTGELFF. V and J are TRBV9 and TRBJ2-2; the D gene is possibly TRBD1 (6 bases). Per the germline V gene, CDR1 is SGDLS and CDR2 is YYNGEE. The V and J ends lost 4 bases and 2 bases respectively, with 12 bases between them. This CDR3 has 15 amino acids.

CDR3 bases: TGTGCCATCAGTATAGCGGGCGGGGAGCTGTTTTTT. Its translation: CAISIAGGELFF. The chain joins TRBV10-3 to TRBJ2-2; TRBD2 matches at 7 bases. The CDR3 spans 12 residues. With 5 bases clipped from V and 7 bases from J, the junction kept 1 base outside the gene matches. From germline, CDR1 is ENHRY and CDR2 SYGVKD.

The CDR3 spells CASSSGGGNEKLFF. For the CDR3, the DNA is TGCGCCAGCAGCTCGGGGGGTGGTAATGAAAAACTGTTTTTT. The chain has TRBV5-1 and TRBJ1-4; TRBD1 is a possible D gene (5 bases). The CDR3 loop spans 14 amino acids. V was shortened by 3 bases and J by 4 bases, with 10 bases between the two germline ends. Germline values: CDR1 SGHRS, CDR2 YFSETQ.

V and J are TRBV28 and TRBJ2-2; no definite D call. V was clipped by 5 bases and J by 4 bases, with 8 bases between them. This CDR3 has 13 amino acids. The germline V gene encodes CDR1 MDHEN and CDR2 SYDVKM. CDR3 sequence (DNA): TGTGCCAGCAGTCTAATCTCCACCGGGGAGCTGTTTTTT. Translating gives CASSLISTGELFF.

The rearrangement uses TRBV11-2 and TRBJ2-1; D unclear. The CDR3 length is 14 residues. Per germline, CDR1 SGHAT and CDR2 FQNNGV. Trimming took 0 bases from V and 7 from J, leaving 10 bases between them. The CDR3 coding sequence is TGTGCCAGCAGCTTAGAACGCCAGGCAAATGAGCAGTTCTTC. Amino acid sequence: CASSLERQANEQFF.

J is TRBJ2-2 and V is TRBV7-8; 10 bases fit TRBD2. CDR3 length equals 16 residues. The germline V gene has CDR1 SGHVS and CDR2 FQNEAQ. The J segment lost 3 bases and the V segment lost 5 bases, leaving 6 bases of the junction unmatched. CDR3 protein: CASSLRTSGYTGELFF. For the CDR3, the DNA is TGTGCCAGCAGCCTCCGGACTAGCGGATACACCGGGGAGCTGTTTTTT.